By share, the clone carrying this T cell receptor beta chain counts as medium-sized. Its target is unknown. The record originates from a study of PD-1 blockade in classical Hodgkin lymphoma. Autologous stem cell transplantation was followed by relapse in every patient, and brentuximab vedotin exposure varied. The patients, who had relapsed/refractory classical Hodgkin lymphoma, achieved best responses of complete response, partial response or progressive disease. Broader study findings: The study found that TCR diversity rose significantly by C4D1 in CD4+ but not CD8+ cells.

Only in-frame clones appear in the TCRdb table, and some are missing; sequencing was by immunoSEQ multiplex PCR. The data show approximately 100,000 clones, around 89% seen once. The CDR3 contains 18 residues. The sequences come from peripheral blood mononuclear cells (PBMCs), collected before the second cycle of nivolumab. This receptor was obtained from a human donor with classical Hodgkin lymphoma. The V and J genes are TRBV21-1 and TRBJ1-1; the D segment call TRBD1 is taken from the table without a DNA check. TRBV21-1 is given as a pseudogene. The CDR3 nucleotides are TGTGCCAGCAGCAAAGGGCTACAGGGGGCAGGGGGTTATACTGAAGCTTTCTTT. It specifies CASSKGLQGAGGYTEAFF.